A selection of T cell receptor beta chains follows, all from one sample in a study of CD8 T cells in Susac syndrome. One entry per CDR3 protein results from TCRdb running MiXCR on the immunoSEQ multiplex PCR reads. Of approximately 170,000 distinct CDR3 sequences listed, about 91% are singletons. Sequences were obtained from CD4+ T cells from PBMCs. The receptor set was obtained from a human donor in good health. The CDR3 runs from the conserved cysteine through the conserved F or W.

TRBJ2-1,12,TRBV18,CASSPRVEEQFF
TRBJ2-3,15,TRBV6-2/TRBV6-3,CASRSTGTYTDTQYF
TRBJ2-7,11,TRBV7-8,CASRGPYEQYF
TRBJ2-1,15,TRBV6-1,CASSEAGPRGHEQFF
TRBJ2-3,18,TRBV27,CASSSAPSTAGGSDTQYF
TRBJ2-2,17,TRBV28,CASKSGSPNLNTGELFF
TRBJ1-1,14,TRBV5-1,CASSTAGASTEAFF
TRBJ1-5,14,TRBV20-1,CSARDRVANQPQHF
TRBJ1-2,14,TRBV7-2,CASSRQGQNYGYTF
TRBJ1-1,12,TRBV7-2,CASSRGGQQAFF
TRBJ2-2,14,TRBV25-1,CASSAAGSTGELFF
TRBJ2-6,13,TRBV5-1,CASSFQGANVLTF
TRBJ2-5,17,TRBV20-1,CSTRDGLGLAGGETQYF
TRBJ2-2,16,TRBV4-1,CASSQQGQGYTGELFF
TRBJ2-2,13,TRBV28,CASSSAATGELFF
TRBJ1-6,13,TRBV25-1,CASNDRLNSPLHF
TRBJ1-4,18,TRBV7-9,CASSLPRGSGPQDEKLFF
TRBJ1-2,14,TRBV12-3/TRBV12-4,CASTVDSPNYGYTF
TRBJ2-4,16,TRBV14,CASSQDRGLAKNIQYF
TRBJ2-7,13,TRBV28,CASSLDRVWEQYF
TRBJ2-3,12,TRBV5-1,CASSLEWDTQYF
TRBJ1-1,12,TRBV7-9,CASSPEDREAFF
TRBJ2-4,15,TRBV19,CASSIDLGSLNIQYF
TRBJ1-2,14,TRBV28,CASSTPDRLNGYTF
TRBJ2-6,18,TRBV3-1,CASSQDPGRPSGANVLTF
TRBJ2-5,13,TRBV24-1,CATSLTYQETQYF
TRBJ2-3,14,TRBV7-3,CASSEGRGTDTQYF
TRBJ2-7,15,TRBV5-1,CASSLDGFSSYEQYF
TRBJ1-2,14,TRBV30,CAWRGTGSNYGYTF
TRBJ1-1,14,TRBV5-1,CASSRTGMNTEAFF
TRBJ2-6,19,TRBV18,CASSPPGPGGMAGANVLTF
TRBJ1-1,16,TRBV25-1,CASSEYIPGWGTEAFF
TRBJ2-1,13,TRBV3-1,CASSQGQFDEQFF
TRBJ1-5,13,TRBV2,CASQGDSNQPQHF
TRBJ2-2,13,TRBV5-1,CASSVTSPQELFF
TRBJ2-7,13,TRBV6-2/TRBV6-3,CASARGGPYEQYF
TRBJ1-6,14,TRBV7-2,CASSQRTGGSPLHF
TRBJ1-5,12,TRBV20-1,CSATLADQPQHF
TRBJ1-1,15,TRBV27,CASSFWDRVSTEAFF
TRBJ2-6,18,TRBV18,CASSPQRARAPGANVLTF
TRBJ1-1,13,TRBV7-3,CASSHGRDTEAFF
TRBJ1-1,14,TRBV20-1,CSARAPGRATEAFF
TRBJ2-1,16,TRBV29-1,CSAPHPRDSSYNEQFF
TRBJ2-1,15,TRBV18,CASSHRTGVENEQFF
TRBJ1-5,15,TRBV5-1,CASSRGALHNQPQHF
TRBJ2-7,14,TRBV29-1,CSVRRDRAPYEQYF
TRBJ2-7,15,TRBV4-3,CASSQGTGTADEQYF
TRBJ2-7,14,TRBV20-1,CSASADGNSYEQYF
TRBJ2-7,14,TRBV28,CASSSGTGFYEQYF
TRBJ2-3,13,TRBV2,CASSESMVYTQYF
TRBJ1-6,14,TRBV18,CASSPEAIGRPLHF
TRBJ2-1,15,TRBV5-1,CASKDGGVAYNEQFF
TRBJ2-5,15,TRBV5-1,CASSPRQGRQETQYF
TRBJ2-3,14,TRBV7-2,CASSSMTAPGTQYF